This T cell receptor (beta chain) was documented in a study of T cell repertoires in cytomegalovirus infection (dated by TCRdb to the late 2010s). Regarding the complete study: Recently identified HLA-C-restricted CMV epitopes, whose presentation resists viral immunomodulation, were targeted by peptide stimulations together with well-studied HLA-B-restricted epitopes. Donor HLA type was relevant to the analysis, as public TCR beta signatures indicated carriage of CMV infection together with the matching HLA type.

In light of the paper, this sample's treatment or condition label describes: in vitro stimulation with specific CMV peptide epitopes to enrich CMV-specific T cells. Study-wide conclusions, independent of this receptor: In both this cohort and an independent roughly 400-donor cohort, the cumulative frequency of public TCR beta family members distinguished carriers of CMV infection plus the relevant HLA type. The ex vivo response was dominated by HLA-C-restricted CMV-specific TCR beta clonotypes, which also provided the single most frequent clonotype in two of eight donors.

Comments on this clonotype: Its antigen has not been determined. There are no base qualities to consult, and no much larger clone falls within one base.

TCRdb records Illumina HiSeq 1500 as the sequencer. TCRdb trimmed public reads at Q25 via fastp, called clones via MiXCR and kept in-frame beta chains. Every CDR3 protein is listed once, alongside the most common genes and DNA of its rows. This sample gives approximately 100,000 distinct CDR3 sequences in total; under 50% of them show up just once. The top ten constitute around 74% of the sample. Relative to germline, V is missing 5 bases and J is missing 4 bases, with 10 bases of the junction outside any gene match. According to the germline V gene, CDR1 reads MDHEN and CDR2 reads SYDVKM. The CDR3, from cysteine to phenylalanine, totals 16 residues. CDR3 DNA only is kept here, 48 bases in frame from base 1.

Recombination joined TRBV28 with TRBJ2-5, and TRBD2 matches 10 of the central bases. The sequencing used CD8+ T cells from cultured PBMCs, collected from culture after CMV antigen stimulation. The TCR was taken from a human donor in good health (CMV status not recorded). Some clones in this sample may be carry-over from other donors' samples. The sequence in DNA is TGTGCCAGCAGTCTCCCCGAGGTAGCGGGGGGAGAGACCCAGTACTTC. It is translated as CASSLPEVAGGETQYF.